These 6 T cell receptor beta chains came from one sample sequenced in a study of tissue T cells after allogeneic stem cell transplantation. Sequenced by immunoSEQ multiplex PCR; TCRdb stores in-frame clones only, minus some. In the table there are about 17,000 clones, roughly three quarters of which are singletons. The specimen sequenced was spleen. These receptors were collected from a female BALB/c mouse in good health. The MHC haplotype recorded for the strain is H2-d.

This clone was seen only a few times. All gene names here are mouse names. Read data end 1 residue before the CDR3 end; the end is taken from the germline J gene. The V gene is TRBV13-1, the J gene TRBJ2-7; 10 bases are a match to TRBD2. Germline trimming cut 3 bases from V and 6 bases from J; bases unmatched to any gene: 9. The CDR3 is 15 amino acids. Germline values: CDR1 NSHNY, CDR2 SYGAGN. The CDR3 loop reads CASSGILGGRVEQYF. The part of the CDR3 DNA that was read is TGTGCCAGCAGTGGTATCCTGGGGGGGCGCGTTGAACAGTAC.

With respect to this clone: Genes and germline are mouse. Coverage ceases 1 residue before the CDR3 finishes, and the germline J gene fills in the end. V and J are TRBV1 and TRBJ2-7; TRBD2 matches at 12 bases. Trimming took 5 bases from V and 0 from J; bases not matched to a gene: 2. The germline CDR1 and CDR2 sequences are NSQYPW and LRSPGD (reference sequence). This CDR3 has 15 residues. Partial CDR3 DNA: TGCACCTGCAGTAGGACTGGGGGGGACTCCTATGAACAGTAC. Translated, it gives CTCSRTGGDSYEQY. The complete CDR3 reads CTCSRTGGDSYEQYF. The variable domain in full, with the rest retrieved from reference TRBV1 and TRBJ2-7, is VTLLEQNPRWRLVPRGQAVNLRCILKNSQYPWMSWYQQDLQKQLQWLFTLRSPGDKEVKSLPGADYLATRVTDTELRLQVANMSQGRTLYCTCSRTGGDSYEQYFGPGTRLTVL.

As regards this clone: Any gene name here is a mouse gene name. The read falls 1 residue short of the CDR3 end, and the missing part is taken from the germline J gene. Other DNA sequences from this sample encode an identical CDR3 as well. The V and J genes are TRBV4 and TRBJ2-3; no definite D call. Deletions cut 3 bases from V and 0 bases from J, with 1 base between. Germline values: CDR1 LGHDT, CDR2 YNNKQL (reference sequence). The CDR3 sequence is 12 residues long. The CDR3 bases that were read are TGTGCCAGCAGCTATAGTGCAGAAACGCTGTAT. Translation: CASSYSAETLY. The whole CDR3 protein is CASSYSAETLYF.

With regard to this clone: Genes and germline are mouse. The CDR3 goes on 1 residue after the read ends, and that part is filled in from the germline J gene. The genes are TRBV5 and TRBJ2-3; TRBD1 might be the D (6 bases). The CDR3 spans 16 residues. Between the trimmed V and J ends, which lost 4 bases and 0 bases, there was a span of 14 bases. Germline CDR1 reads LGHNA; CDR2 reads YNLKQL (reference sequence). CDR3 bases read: TGTGCCAGCAGCCTCGGGACAAAATTTAGTGCAGAAACGCTGTAT. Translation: CASSLGTKFSAETLY. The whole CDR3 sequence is CASSLGTKFSAETLYF.

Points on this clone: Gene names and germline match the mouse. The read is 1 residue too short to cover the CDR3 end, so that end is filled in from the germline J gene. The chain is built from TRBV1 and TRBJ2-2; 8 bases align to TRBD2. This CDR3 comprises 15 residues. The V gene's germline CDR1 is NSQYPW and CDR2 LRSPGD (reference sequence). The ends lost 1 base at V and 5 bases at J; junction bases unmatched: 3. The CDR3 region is CTCSAAWTGTGQLYF. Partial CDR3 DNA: TGCACCTGCAGTGCAGCCTGGACTGGGACCGGGCAGCTCTAC.

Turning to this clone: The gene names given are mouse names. The sequenced CDR3 bases are TGTGCTAGCAGTCCGGGACGGAACTATGCTGAGCAGTTC. Translation gives CASSPGRNYAEQF. The entire CDR3 protein reads CASSPGRNYAEQFF. This chain links TRBV29 with TRBJ2-1; D tentatively fits TRBD1 or TRBD2 (5 bases each). The observed sequence ends 1 residue before the CDR3 terminus, with the missing tail filled in from the germline J gene. V shed 5 bases and J shed 1 base, with 9 bases lying between them. This CDR3 is 14 amino acids long. The germline V gene encodes CDR1 MSHET and CDR2 SYDVDS.